This T cell receptor beta chain originates from a study of vaccination and CD4 T cells after COVID-19. As for the study in general: The study enrolled six male and four female convalescents, two of whom were Hispanic. Study-wide results and caveats: In convalescent patients, 304 of 307 vaccine-specific clones were mono-reactive for SARS-CoV-2 spike.

An Oncomine TCR Beta short-read assay was used to sequence the DNA from cultured CD4+ T cells. TCRdb reanalysed the PCR reads using MiXCR and keeps one entry per CDR3 protein. The data show some 4,000 distinct CDR3 sequences, with about 45% seen just once and about 41% held by the top ten. As for treatment: roughly ten-day PBMC culture with coronavirus spike peptide pools or control peptides (ViraFEST assay). As concerns this clonotype: Antigen unknown.

This CDR3 spans 14 amino acids. Germline V gene data show CDR1 as SGHTA and CDR2 as FQGTGA. V shed 2 bases and J shed 7 bases, with 9 bases lying between them. V gene TRBV7-3 combines with J gene TRBJ1-6; no reliable D call. The sequence derives from a human donor who had recovered from COVID-19. The sequenced sample consisted of CD4+ T cells from blood, cultured in vitro. DNA for the CDR3: TGTGCCAGCAGCTTAGGGGATTTGAATTCACCCCTCCACTTT. It is translated as CASSLGDLNSPLHF.